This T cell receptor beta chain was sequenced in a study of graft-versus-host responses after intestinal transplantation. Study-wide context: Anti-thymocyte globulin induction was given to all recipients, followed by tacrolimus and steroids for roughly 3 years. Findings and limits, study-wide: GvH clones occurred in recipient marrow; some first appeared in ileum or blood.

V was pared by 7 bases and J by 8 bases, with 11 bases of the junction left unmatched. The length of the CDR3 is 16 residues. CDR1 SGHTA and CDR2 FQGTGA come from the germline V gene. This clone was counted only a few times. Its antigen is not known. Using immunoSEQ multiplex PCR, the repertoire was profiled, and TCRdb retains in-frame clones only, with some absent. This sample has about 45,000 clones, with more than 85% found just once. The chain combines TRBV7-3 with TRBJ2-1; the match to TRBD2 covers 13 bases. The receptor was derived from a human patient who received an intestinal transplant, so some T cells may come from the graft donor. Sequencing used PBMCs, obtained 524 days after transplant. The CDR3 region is CASTPSGLAGEHEQFF. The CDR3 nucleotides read TGTGCCAGCACCCCGTCAGGACTAGCGGGAGAGCATGAGCAGTTCTTC.